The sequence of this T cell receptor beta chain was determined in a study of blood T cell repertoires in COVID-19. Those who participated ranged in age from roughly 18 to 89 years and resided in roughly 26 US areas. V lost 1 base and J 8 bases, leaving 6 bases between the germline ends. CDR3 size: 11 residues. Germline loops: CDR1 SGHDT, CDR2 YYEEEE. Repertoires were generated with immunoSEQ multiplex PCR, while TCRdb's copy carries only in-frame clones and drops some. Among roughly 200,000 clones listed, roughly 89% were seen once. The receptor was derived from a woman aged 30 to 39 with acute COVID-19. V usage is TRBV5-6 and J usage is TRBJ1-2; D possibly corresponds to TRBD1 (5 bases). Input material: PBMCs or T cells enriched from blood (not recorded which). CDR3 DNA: TGTGCCAGCAGCTTGCACAGGGGCTACACCTTC. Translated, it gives CASSLHRGYTF.